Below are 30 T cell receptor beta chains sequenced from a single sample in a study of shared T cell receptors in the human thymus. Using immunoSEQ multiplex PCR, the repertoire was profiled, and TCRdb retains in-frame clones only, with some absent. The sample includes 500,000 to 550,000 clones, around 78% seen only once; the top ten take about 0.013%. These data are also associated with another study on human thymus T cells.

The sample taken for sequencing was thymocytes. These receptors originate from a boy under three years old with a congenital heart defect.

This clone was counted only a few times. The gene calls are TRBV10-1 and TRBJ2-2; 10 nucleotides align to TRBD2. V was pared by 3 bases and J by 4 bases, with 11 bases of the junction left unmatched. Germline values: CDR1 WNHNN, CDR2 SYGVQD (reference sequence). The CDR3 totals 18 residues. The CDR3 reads CASSEKREGQNPTGELFF. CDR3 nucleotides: TGCGCCAGCAGTGAAAAGCGGGAGGGCCAGAACCCCACCGGGGAGCTGTTTTTT.

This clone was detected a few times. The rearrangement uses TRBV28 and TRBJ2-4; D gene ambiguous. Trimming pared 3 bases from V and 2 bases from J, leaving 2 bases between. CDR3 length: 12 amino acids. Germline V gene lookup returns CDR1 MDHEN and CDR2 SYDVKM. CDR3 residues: CASSFTKNIQYF. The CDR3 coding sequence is TGTGCCAGCAGTTTTACCAAAAACATTCAGTACTTC.

The CDR3 DNA reads TGTGCCCTAGCGGGAGAGGACAATGAGCAGTTCTTC. Translated, it gives CALAGEDNEQFF. V is TRBV30 and J is TRBJ2-1; 10 bases fit TRBD2. Looked up from germline, CDR1 is GTSNPN and CDR2 is SVGIG (reference sequence). The CDR3 has 12 amino acids. J gave up 5 bases and V 8 bases, and 3 bases lay outside the gene matches.

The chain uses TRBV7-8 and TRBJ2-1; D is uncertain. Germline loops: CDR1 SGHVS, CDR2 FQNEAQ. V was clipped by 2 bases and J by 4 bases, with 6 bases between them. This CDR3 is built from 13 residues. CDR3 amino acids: CASSLRVYNEQFF. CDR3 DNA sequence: TGTGCCAGCAGCTTACGGGTATACAATGAGCAGTTCTTC.

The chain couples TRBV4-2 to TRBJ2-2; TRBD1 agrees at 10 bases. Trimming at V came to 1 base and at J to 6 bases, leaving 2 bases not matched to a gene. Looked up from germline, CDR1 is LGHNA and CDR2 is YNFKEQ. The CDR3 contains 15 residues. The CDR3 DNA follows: TGTGCCAGCAGCCAAGGACAGGGGGCGCCCGGGGAGCTGTTTTTT. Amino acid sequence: CASSQGQGAPGELFF.

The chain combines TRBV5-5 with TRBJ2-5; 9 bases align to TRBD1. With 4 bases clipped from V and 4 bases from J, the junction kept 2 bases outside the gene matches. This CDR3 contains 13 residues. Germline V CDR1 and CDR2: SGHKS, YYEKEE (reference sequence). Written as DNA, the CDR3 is TGTGCCAGCAGCGGGACAGGGCGAGAGACCCAGTACTTC. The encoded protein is CASSGTGRETQYF.

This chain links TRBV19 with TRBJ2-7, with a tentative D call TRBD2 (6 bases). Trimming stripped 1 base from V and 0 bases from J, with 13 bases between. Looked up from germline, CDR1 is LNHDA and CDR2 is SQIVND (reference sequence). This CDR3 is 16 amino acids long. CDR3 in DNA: TGTGCCAGTAGTATAGGGAGCGGAGGGCCCTCCTACGAGCAGTACTTC. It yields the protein CASSIGSGGPSYEQYF.

CDR3 in amino acids: CASSAIRREYQETQYF. Here the CDR3 DNA reads TGTGCCAGCAGTGCGATAAGGCGGGAGTACCAAGAGACCCAGTACTTC. This chain uses TRBV6-1 with TRBJ2-5, with 7 bases matching TRBD2. After removal of 4 bases from V and 0 bases from J, the junction contained 8 bases not matched to a gene. The V gene's germline CDR1 is MNHNS and CDR2 SASEGT. This CDR3 region has 16 residues.

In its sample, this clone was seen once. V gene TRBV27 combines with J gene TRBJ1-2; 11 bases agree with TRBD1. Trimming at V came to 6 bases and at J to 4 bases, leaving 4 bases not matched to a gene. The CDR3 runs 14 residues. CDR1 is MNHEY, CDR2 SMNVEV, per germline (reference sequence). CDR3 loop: CASRRTGGGYGYTF. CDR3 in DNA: TGTGCCAGCAGGCGGACAGGGGGCGGCTATGGCTACACCTTC.

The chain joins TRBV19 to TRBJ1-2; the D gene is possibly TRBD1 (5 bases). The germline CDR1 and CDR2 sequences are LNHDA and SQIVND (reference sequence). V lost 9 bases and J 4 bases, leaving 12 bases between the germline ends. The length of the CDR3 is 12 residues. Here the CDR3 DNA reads TGTGCCAGCAGTGACAGCACCTATGGCTACACCTTC. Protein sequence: CASSDSTYGYTF.

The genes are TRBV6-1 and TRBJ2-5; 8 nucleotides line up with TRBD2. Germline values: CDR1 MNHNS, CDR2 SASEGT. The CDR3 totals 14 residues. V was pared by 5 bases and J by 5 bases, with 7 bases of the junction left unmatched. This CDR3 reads CASSSRREGETQYF. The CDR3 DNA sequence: TGTGCCAGCAGTTCCCGACGGGAGGGCGAGACCCAGTACTTC.

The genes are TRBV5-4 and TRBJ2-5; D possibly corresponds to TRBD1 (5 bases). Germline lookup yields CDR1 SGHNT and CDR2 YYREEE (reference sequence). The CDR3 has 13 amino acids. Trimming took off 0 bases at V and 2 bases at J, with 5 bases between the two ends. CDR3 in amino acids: CASSLGTQETQYF. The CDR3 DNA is TGTGCCAGCAGCTTGGGGACACAAGAGACCCAGTACTTC. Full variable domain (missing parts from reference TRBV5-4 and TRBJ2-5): ETGVTQSPTHLIKTRGQQVTLRCSSQSGHNTVSWYQQALGQGPQFIFQYYREEENGRGNFPPRFSGLQFPNYSSELNVNALELDDSALYLCASSLGTQETQYFGPGTRLLVL.

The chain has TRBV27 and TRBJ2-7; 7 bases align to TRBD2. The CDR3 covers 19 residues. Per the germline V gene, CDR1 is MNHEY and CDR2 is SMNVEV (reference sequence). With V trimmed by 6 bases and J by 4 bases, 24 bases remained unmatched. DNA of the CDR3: TGTGCCAGCAGCCCCACCCTGGCGTGGGAACGACTAGCAAAATACGAGCAGTACTTC. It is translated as CASSPTLAWERLAKYEQYF.

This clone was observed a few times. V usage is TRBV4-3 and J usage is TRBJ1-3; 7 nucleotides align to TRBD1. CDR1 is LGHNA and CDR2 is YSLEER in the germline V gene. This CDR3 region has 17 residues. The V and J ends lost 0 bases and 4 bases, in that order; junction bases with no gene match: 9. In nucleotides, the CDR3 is TGCGCCAGCAGCCAAGATCCCAAGGGGGCCTTCGGAAACACCATATATTTT. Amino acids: CASSQDPKGAFGNTIYF.

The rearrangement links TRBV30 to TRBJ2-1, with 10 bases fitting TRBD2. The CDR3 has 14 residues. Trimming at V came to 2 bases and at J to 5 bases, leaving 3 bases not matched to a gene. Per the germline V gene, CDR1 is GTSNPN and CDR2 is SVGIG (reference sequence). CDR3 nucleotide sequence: TGTGCCTGGAGTAGGACTAGCGGTAACAATGAGCAGTTCTTC. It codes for CAWSRTSGNNEQFF.

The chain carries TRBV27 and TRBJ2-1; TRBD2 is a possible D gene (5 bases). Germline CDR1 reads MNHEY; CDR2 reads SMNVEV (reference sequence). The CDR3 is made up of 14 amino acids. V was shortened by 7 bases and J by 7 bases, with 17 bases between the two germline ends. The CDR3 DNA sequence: TGTGCCAGCAATCGGGGAGATGCTATAAATGAGCAGTTCTTC. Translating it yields CASNRGDAINEQFF.

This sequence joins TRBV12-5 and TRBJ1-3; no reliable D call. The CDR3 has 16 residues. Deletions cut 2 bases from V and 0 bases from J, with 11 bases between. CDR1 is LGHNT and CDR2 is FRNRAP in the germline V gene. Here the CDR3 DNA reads TGTGCTAGTGGTTTGAGCCCCCACCTCTCTGGAAACACCATATATTTT. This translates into CASGLSPHLSGNTIYF. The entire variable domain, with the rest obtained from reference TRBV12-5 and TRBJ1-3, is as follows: DARVTQTPRHKVTEMGQEVTMRCQPILGHNTVFWYRQTMMQGLELLAYFRNRAPLDDSGMPKDRFSAEMPDATLATLKIQPSEPRDSAVYFCASGLSPHLSGNTIYFGEGSWLTVV.

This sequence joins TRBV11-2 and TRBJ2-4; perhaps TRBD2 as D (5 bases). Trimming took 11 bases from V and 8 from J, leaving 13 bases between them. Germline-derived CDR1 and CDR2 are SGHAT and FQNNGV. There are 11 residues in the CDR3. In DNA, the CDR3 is TGTGCCTCGAGGGCGGTGGACATTCAGTACTTC. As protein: CASRAVDIQYF.

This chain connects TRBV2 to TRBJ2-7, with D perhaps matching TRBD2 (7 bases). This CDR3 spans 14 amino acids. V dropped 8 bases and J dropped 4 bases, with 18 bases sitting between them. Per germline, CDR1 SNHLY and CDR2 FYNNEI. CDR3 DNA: TGTGCCAGCGGACTAGAGGGGGGGGTATACGAGCAGTACTTC. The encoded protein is CASGLEGGVYEQYF.

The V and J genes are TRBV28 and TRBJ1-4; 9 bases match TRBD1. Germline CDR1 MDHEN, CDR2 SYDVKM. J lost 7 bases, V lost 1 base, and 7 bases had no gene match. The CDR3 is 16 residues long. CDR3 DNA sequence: TGTGCCAGCAGTTTATATCCGACAGGGGGTGGTGAAAAACTGTTTTTT. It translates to CASSLYPTGGGEKLFF.

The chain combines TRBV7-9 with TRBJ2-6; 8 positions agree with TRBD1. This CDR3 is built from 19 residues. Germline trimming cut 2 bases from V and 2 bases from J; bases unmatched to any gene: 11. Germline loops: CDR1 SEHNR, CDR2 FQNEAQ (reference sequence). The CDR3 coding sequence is TGTGCCAGCAGCTTACAAACCGGGACAGGAGACGCTGGGGCCAACGTCCTGACTTTC. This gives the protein CASSLQTGTGDAGANVLTF. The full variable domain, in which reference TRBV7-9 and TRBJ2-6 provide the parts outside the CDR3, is DTGVSQNPRHKITKRGQNVTFRCDPISEHNRLYWYRQTLGQGPEFLTYFQNEAQLEKSRLLSDRFSAERPKGSFSTLEIQRTEQGDSAMYLCASSLQTGTGDAGANVLTFGAGSRLTVL.

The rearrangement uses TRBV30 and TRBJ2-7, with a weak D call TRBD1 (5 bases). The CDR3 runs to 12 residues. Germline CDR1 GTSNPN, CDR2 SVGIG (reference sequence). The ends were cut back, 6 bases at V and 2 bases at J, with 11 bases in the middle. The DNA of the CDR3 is TGTGCCTGCAGGGTAAGGACCTACGAGCAGTACTTC. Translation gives CACRVRTYEQYF.

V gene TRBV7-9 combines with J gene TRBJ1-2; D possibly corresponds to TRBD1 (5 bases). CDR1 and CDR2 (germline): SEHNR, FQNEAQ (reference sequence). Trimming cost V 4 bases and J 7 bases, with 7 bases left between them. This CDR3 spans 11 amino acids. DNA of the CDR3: TGTGCCAGCAGCTCGCAGGGTGGCTACACCTTC. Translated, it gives CASSSQGGYTF.

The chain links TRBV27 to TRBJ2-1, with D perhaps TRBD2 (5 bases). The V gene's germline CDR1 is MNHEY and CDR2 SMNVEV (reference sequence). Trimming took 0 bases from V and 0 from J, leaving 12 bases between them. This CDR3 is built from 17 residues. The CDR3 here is CASSLSPLLVSYNEQFF. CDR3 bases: TGTGCCAGCAGTTTATCCCCCTTACTAGTCTCCTACAATGAGCAGTTCTTC.

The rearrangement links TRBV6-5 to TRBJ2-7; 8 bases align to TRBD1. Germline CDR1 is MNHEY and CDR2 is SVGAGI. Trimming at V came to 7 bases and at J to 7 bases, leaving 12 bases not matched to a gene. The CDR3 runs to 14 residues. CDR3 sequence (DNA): TGTGCCAGCAAACAAAGAGGGACAGGTCGGGAGCAGTACTTC. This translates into CASKQRGTGREQYF.

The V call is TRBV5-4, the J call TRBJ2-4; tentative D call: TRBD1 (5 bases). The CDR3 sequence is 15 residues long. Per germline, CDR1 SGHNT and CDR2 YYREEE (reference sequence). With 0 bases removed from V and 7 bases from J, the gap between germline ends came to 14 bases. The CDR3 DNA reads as TGTGCCAGCAGCTTGGGTCAGGGAAAAGGGAACATTCAGTACTTC. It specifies CASSLGQGKGNIQYF.

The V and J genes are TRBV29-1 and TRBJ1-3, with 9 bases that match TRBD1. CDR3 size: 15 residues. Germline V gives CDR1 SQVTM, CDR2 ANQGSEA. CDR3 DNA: TGCGCGGTTGGGGTGCCGGGACAGGGCCTTAGCACCATATATTTT. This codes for CAVGVPGQGLSTIYF.

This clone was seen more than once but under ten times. CDR3 DNA: TGTGCCAGCAGCTATAGCGGGAAGCGTGAGACCCAGTACTTC. Amino acids: CASSYSGKRETQYF. V usage is TRBV6-5 and J usage is TRBJ2-5; the match to TRBD2 covers 8 bases. Per the germline V gene, CDR1 is MNHEY and CDR2 is SVGAGI. CDR3 length equals 14 residues. V shed 6 bases, J shed 5 bases, and the junction held 8 bases outside the gene matches.

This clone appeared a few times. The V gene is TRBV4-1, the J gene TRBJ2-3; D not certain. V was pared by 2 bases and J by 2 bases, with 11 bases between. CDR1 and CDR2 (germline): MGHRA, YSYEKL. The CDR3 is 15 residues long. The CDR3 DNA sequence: TGCGCCAGCAGCCAACACGAAGGAGCCACAGATACGCAGTATTTT. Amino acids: CASSQHEGATDTQYF.

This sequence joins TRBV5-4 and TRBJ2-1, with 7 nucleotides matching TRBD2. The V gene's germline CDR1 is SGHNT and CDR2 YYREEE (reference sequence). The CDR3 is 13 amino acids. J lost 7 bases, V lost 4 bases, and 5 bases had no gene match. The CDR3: CASSPPSGNEQFF. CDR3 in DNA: TGTGCCAGCAGCCCCCCTAGCGGTAATGAGCAGTTCTTC.